This passage covers 27 T cell receptor beta chains from one sample sequenced in a study of T cells in Graves' hyperthyroidism and ophthalmopathy (dated by TCRdb to about 2019). Libraries were constructed by multiplex PCR. The sequencer listed for this sample is Illumina HiSeq 2000. TCR beta CDR3 regions were amplified from RNA transcripts. The first round of RT-PCR for the TCR CDR3 was performed with the HTBI primer set and the Qiagen OneStep RT-PCR kit. The public sequencing data were trimmed at Q25 with fastp and processed into clonotypes with MiXCR by TCRdb, which kept only in-frame beta chains. When rows share a CDR3 protein, they turn into one entry using the most common DNA and genes. The sample table records some 620,000 distinct CDR3 sequences; 15% to 20% of these occur just once. Clones ranked in the top ten supply 3% to 4% of the sample. Input material: blood. Every receptor here comes from a woman aged 25 to 39 with Graves' hyperthyroidism.

Ten or more counts support this clonotype. This rearrangement joins TRBV30 to TRBJ2-5, with TRBD1 matching over 10 bases. J lost 5 bases, V lost 2 bases, and 14 bases had no gene match. The CDR3 spans 17 residues. Germline V gene lookup returns CDR1 GTSNPN and CDR2 SVGIG (reference sequence). The CDR3 loop is CAWSTFFVGQGPETQYF. The DNA for the CDR3 is TGTGCCTGGAGTACGTTCTTCGTGGGACAGGGGCCCGAGACCCAGTACTTC. Drawing the rest from reference TRBV30 and TRBJ2-5, the complete variable domain is SQTIHQWPATLVQPVGSPLSLECTVEGTSNPNLYWYRQAAGRGLQLLFYSVGIGQISSEVPQNLSASRPQDRQFILSSKKLLLSDSGFYLCAWSTFFVGQGPETQYFGPGTRLLVL.

This clonotype was recorded once. The chain recombines TRBV24-1 with TRBJ1-2; no firm D call. V was clipped by 4 bases and J by 8 bases, with 16 bases between them. CDR1 and CDR2 from the germline V gene are KGHDR and SFDVKD. The CDR3 is 14 amino acids. DNA for the CDR3: TGTGCCACCAGTGACGGTCCCCTCCTTATGGGCTACACCTTC. The encoded protein is CATSDGPLLMGYTF.

This clonotype was counted many times. The chain uses TRBV5-6 and TRBJ2-5, with a weak D call TRBD1 (6 bases). Between the trimmed V and J ends, which lost 2 bases and 2 bases, there was a span of 19 bases. This CDR3 is built from 17 residues. Germline V gene lookup returns CDR1 SGHDT and CDR2 YYEEEE. DNA for the CDR3: TGTGCCAGCAGCTTTGGGAGACAATACAGGGAACAAGAGACCCAGTACTTC. Residues: CASSFGRQYREQETQYF.

This clonotype was counted ten times or more. J is TRBJ2-5 and V is TRBV30; D gene uncertain. In germline, CDR1 is GTSNPN, CDR2 SVGIG (reference sequence). V was clipped by 1 base and J by 4 bases, with 7 bases between them. The CDR3 consists of 12 residues. The CDR3 bases are TGTGCCTGGAGTGCCTCACGAGAGACCCAGTACTTC. This translates into CAWSASRETQYF.

Of note for this clonotype: An end of the junction differs from the germline gene, which may be a read error. The rearrangement links TRBV13 to TRBJ1-2; no clear D gene. From germline, CDR1 is PRHDT and CDR2 FYEKMQ (reference sequence). The length of the CDR3 is 12 residues. The CDR3: CASSQGRGPGAF. The CDR3 DNA is TGTGCCAGCAGCCAAGGTCGTGGCCCCGGCGCCTTC.

In this sample, this clonotype turned up a few times. The V gene is TRBV19, the J gene TRBJ2-2; no clear D. The length of the CDR3 is 14 residues. V was shortened by 1 base and J by 4 bases, with 7 bases between the two germline ends. In germline, CDR1 is LNHDA, CDR2 SQIVND (reference sequence). The CDR3 loop is CASSIARFTGELFF. CDR3 nucleotide sequence: TGTGCCAGTAGTATAGCCAGATTCACCGGGGAGCTGTTTTTT.

This clonotype has more than one count but fewer than ten. The J gene is TRBJ2-1, the V gene TRBV30; tentative D call: TRBD1 (5 bases). Trimming stripped 1 base from V and 7 bases from J, with 23 bases between. The CDR3 sequence is 17 residues long. Germline-derived CDR1 and CDR2 are GTSNPN and SVGIG (reference sequence). CDR3 region: CAWSELGAQGLGNEQFF. The CDR3 region has the DNA TGTGCCTGGAGTGAATTAGGGGCCCAAGGATTGGGGAATGAGCAGTTCTTC.

The gene calls are TRBV4-1 and TRBJ2-5; D gene unclear. This CDR3 spans 13 amino acids. V was trimmed by 4 bases and J by 5 bases, leaving 11 bases between them. Germline V gene data show CDR1 as MGHRA and CDR2 as YSYEKL. CDR3 residues: CASSPYLGETQYF. CDR3 DNA sequence: TGCGCCAGCAGCCCGTACTTGGGCGAGACCCAGTACTTC.

Only a few counts were recorded for this clonotype. The chain uses TRBV18 and TRBJ2-3; D uncertain. CDR3 size: 14 residues. CDR1 and CDR2 from the germline V gene are KGHSH and LQKENI. The V end lost 2 bases, the J end lost 2 bases, and 8 bases lay between the germline ends. As DNA, the CDR3 is TGTGCCAGCTCACCAGACGGAATCACAGATACGCAGTATTTT. It yields the protein CASSPDGITDTQYF.

This clonotype occurred many times. The chain uses TRBV3-1 and TRBJ2-1; tentatively, D is TRBD2 (5 bases). Germline V gives CDR1 LGHDT, CDR2 YNNKEL (reference sequence). This CDR3 is built from 16 residues. V shed 0 bases and J shed 9 bases, with 18 bases lying between them. The CDR3 DNA follows: TGTGCCAGCAGCCAAGATAGGTGGGCTAGGAGCGGTGAGCAGTTCTTC. Protein product: CASSQDRWARSGEQFF.

In this sample, this clonotype turned up a few times. The chain recombines TRBV3-1 with TRBJ2-5, with D unclear. The germline V and J ends were trimmed by 0 bases and 2 bases, with 10 bases remaining between them. CDR3 length equals 15 residues. CDR1 is LGHDT, CDR2 YNNKEL, per germline (reference sequence). CDR3: CASSQDGAIQETQYF. CDR3 coding DNA: TGTGCCAGCAGCCAAGATGGAGCAATTCAAGAGACCCAGTACTTC.

CDR3 nucleotides: TGTGCCAGTAGTATACCCAGGGGAAGCGACAATCAGCCCCAGCATTTT. Protein sequence: CASSIPRGSDNQPQHF. This chain connects TRBV19 to TRBJ1-5; a weak D match, TRBD1 (6 bases). Looked up from germline, CDR1 is LNHDA and CDR2 is SQIVND (reference sequence). V was trimmed by 2 bases and J by 3 bases, leaving 14 bases between them. This CDR3 spans 16 amino acids.

This clonotype was found many times. This chain links TRBV30 with TRBJ1-1; TRBD1 aligns across 7 bases. The germline gives CDR1 GTSNPN, CDR2 SVGIG (reference sequence). The CDR3 totals 14 residues. J gave up 2 bases and V 4 bases, and 7 bases lay outside the gene matches. DNA for the CDR3: TGTGCCTGGAAGAGGGACAGCCGAAACACTGAAGCTTTCTTT. Its translation: CAWKRDSRNTEAFF.

This chain uses TRBV4-1 with TRBJ2-1; D perhaps matches TRBD2 (6 bases). In germline, CDR1 is MGHRA, CDR2 YSYEKL. Trimming removed 4 bases at V and 3 bases at J, with 19 bases between. The CDR3 covers 17 residues. CDR3 residues: CASSLKQTSPFYNEQFF. CDR3 sequence (DNA): TGCGCCAGCAGCCTAAAGCAGACTAGTCCTTTCTACAATGAGCAGTTCTTC.

The chain carries TRBV6-1 and TRBJ1-1; maybe TRBD1 (6 bases). Trimming removed 6 bases from V and 4 bases from J, with 18 bases in between. The CDR3 sequence is 15 residues long. CDR1 is MNHNS, CDR2 SASEGT, per germline. For the CDR3, the DNA is TGTGCCAGCAGCAACTACAGGGTAGGGGGCACTGAAGCTTTCTTT. Its translation is CASSNYRVGGTEAFF.

V usage is TRBV18 and J usage is TRBJ2-7; D is unclear. V lost 2 bases and J 7 bases, leaving 18 bases between the germline ends. The CDR3 extends over 15 amino acids. Germline V gene sequence: CDR1 KGHSH, CDR2 LQKENI. The CDR3, as DNA: TGTGCCAGCTCACCATCTGGCAGACCTTTGAGGGAGCAGTACTTC. It specifies CASSPSGRPLREQYF. Full variable domain (outside the CDR3, taken from reference TRBV18 and TRBJ2-7): NAGVMQNPRHLVRRRGQEARLRCSPMKGHSHVYWYRQLPEEGLKFMVYLQKENIIDESGMPKERFSAEFPKEGPSILRIQQVVRGDSAAYFCASSPSGRPLREQYFGPGTRLTVT.

This clonotype was found many times. The chain couples TRBV11-2 to TRBJ2-1; TRBD1 might be the D (6 bases). CDR1 is SGHAT, CDR2 FQNNGV, per germline. There are 15 residues in the CDR3. The germline V and J ends were trimmed by 2 bases and 0 bases, with 8 bases remaining between them. Written as DNA, the CDR3 is TGTGCCAGCAGCTTATACAGGGTCTCCTACAATGAGCAGTTCTTC. It encodes CASSLYRVSYNEQFF.

In its sample, this clonotype was seen a few times. The chain recombines TRBV12-3 or TRBV12-4 with TRBJ2-5; 8 bases align to TRBD2. There are 15 residues in the CDR3. The V gene end was trimmed by 8 bases and the J gene end by 2 bases; junction bases not matched to a gene: 10. The CDR3 DNA reads as TGTGCCAGCGGGGGTAGCGGGATCGTACAAGAGACCCAGTACTTC. Translated: CASGGSGIVQETQYF.

This chain uses TRBV5-1 with TRBJ2-7, with unresolved D. V was pared by 2 bases and J by 3 bases, with 18 bases between. The CDR3 totals 16 residues. CDR1 is SGHRS and CDR2 is YFSETQ in the germline V gene. CDR3 sequence: CASSLTSIWTGYEQYF. DNA for the CDR3: TGCGCCAGCAGCTTAACCTCAATCTGGACGGGCTACGAGCAGTACTTC.

This clonotype has just a few counts. The gene calls are TRBV28 and TRBJ2-1, with D tentatively TRBD2 (6 bases). Deletions cut 4 bases from V and 11 bases from J, with 15 bases between. The CDR3 spans 13 residues. Germline assignment: CDR1 MDHEN and CDR2 SYDVKM. The CDR3 DNA follows: TGTGCCAGCAGTTCTCGAACCCGGGAGAAGCAGTTCTTC. It codes for CASSSRTREKQFF.

Note on this clonotype: A junction boundary mismatches the germline segment, possibly from a read error. The rearrangement links TRBV3-1 to TRBJ2-7; D is possibly TRBD2 (5 bases). CDR3 length: 13 amino acids. Germline CDR1 is LGHDT and CDR2 is YNNKEL (reference sequence). CDR3 in amino acids: CACSPGVGYEQYF. The DNA of the CDR3 is TGTGCCTGCAGCCCCGGGGTGGGGTACGAGCAGTACTTC.

This clonotype was seen only a few times. The J gene is TRBJ2-1, the V gene TRBV11-3; 11 positions match TRBD2. This CDR3 has 17 residues. Trimming at V came to 4 bases and at J to 2 bases, leaving 7 bases not matched to a gene. Germline V gene data show CDR1 as SGHNT and CDR2 as YENEEA. In DNA form, the CDR3 reads TGTGCCAGCAGCTCCGGCGGGACTAGCGGAACCTACAATGAGCAGTTCTTC. Amino acids: CASSSGGTSGTYNEQFF.

The gene calls are TRBV4-1 and TRBJ2-3; 8 bases map to TRBD2. With 1 base clipped from V and 3 bases from J, the junction kept 3 bases outside the gene matches. Germline loops: CDR1 MGHRA, CDR2 YSYEKL. The length of the CDR3 is 15 residues. The CDR3 loop is CASSQAGGETDTQYF. CDR3 in DNA: TGCGCCAGCAGCCAAGCGGGGGGGGAGACAGATACGCAGTATTTT.

V is TRBV3-1 and J is TRBJ2-1; 13 positions match TRBD2. Germline V lookup: CDR1 LGHDT, CDR2 YNNKEL (reference sequence). This CDR3 comprises 17 residues. V lost 5 bases, J lost 7 bases, and 11 bases stayed unmatched. The CDR3 reads CASSSWTTSGRRNEQFF. The CDR3 DNA reads as TGTGCCAGCAGCTCTTGGACGACTAGCGGGAGGCGGAATGAGCAGTTCTTC.

The chain employs TRBV5-1 and TRBJ2-2, with 7 bases lining up with TRBD2. Germline lookup yields CDR1 SGHRS and CDR2 YFSETQ. The J segment lost 5 bases and the V segment lost 7 bases, leaving 11 bases of the junction unmatched. The CDR3 loop spans 15 amino acids. The CDR3 spells CASRPGGSGTGELFF. CDR3 sequence (DNA): TGCGCCAGCCGACCGGGAGGCTCGGGGACCGGGGAGCTGTTTTTT.

A remark on this clonotype: This may arise from a read error, as a much more abundant clone is one base away. The genes are TRBV2 and TRBJ2-7; unclear D gene. The CDR3 extends over 14 amino acids. Germline loops: CDR1 SNHLY, CDR2 FYNNEI. CDR3 nucleotide sequence: TGTGCCGGCAGTAATAGAAAGGGTCCCTACGAGCAGTACTTC. This sequence encodes CAGSNRKGPYEQYF.

V is TRBV4-3 and J is TRBJ2-2; D might be TRBD2 (5 bases). The CDR3 consists of 14 residues. The V gene's germline CDR1 is LGHNA and CDR2 YSLEER. With 1 base removed from V and 7 bases from J, the gap between germline ends came to 10 bases. The CDR3 here is CASSQVEGIGELFF. The CDR3 DNA reads as TGCGCCAGCAGCCAAGTAGAGGGAATCGGGGAGCTGTTTTTT.